This T cell receptor beta chain was observed in a study of blood T cell repertoires in COVID-19. At the level of the study: Sites across the United States, Italy and Spain contributed samples from acute and convalescent COVID-19. Nucleic acid was either cDNA or gDNA, and it came from T cells, B-cell-depleted T cells, or PBMCs.

Original analysis: It was from reference gene primer amplification that nucleated cell counts were estimated. Method: immunoSEQ multiplex PCR; TCRdb's copy keeps in-frame clones and lacks some. V and J calls and clone size are given by that table; D and trimming were obtained from the DNA. The sample has fewer than 150,000 clones, roughly 80% seen once; the top ten hold 1.5% to 1.9%. The CDR3 totals 15 residues. The germline V gene has CDR1 KGHSH and CDR2 LQKENI. After removal of 0 bases from V and 6 bases from J, the junction contained 3 bases not matched to a gene. The sequenced material came from peripheral blood. This TCR was sampled from a man over 45 with acute or convalescent COVID-19. The chain uses TRBV18 and TRBJ2-1; the match to TRBD2 covers 9 bases. The CDR3 region has the DNA TGTGCCAGCTCACCACCAGCTAGCGGGGTCAATGAGCAGTTCTTC. This codes for CASSPPASGVNEQFF.